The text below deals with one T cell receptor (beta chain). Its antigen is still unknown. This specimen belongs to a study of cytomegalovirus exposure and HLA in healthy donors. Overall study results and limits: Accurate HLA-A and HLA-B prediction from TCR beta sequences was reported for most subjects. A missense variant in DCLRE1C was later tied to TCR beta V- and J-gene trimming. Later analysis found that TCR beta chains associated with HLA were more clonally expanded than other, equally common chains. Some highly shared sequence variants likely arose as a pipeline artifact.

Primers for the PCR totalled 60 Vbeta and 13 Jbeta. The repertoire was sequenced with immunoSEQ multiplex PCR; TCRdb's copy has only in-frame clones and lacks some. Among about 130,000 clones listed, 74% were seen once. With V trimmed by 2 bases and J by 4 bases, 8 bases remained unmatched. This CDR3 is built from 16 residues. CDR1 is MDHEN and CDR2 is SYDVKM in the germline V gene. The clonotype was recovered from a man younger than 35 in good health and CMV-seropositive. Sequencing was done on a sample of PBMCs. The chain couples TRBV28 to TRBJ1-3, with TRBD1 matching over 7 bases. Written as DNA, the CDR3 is TGTGCCAGCAGTTTAGGTCAGGGGGTTTCGGGAAACACCATATATTTT. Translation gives CASSLGQGVSGNTIYF. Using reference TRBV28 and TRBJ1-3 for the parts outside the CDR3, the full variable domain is DVKVTQSSRYLVKRTGEKVFLECVQDMDHENMFWYRQDPGLGLRLIYFSYDVKMKEKGDIPEGYSVSREKKERFSLILESASTNQTSMYLCASSLGQGVSGNTIYFGEGSWLTVV.